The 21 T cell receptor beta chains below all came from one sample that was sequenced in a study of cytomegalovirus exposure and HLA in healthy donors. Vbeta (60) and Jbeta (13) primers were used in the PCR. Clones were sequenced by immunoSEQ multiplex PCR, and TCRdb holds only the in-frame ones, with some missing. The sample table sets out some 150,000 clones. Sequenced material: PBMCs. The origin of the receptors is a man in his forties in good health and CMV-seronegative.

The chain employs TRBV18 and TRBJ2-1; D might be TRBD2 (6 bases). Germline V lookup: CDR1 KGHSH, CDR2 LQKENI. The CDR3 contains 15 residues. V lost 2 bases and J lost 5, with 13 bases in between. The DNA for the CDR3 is TGTGCCAGCTCACCAACGGGACTTCGTCACAATGAGCAGTTCTTC. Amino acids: CASSPTGLRHNEQFF.

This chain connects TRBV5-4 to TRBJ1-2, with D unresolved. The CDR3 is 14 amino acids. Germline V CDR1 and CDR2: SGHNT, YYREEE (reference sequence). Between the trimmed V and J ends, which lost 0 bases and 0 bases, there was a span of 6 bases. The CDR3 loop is CASSLETTNYGYTF. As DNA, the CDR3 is TGTGCCAGCAGCTTGGAAACAACTAACTATGGCTACACCTTC.

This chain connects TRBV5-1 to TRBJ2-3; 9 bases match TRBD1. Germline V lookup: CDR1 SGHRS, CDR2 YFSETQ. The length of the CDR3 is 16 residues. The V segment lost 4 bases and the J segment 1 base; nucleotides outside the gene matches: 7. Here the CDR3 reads CASSRTGDRGTDTQYF. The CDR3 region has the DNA TGCGCCAGCAGCCGGACAGGGGACCGGGGCACAGATACGCAGTATTTT.

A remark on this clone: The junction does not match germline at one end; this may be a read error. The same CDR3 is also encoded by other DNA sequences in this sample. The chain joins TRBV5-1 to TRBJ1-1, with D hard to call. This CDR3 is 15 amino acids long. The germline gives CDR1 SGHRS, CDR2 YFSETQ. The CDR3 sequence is CASRLAGTQNTEAFF. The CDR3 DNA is TGCGCCAGCAGATTGGCAGGCACGCAGAACACTGAAGCTTTCTTC.

CDR3 nucleotide sequence: TGTGCCAGCATCGACGTCAGCGGGTCCCGGGTGAATGAGCAGTTCTTC. Translated, it gives CASIDVSGSRVNEQFF. The rearrangement uses TRBV5-6 and TRBJ2-1; tentative D call: TRBD2 (6 bases). The germline V gene encodes CDR1 SGHDT and CDR2 YYEEEE. The CDR3 runs to 16 residues. Trimming removed 6 bases at V and 7 bases at J, with 23 bases between.

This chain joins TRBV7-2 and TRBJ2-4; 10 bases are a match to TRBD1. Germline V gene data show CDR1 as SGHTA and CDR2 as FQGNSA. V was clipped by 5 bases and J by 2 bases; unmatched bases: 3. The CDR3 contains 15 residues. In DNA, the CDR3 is TGTGCCAGCAGCCGGGACAGGGGAACCAAAAACATTCAGTACTTC. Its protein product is CASSRDRGTKNIQYF.

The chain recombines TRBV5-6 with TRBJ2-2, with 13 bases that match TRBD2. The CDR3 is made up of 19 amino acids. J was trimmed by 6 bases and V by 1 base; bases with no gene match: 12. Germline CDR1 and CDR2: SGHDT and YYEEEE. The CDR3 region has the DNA TGTGCCAGCAGCTTGTTATCAGGACTAGCGGGGGAAAATGCCGGGGAGCTGTTTTTT. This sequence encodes CASSLLSGLAGENAGELFF. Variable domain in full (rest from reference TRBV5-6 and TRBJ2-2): DAGVTQSPTHLIKTRGQQVTLRCSPKSGHDTVSWYQQALGQGPQFIFQYYEEEERQRGNFPDRFSGHQFPNYSSELNVNALLLGDSALYLCASSLLSGLAGENAGELFFGEGSRLTVL.

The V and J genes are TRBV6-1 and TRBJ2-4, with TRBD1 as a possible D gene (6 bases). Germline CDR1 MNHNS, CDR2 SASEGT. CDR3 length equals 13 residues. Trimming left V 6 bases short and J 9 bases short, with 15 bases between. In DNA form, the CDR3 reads TGTGCCAGCAGACTGACCCGGGACACCATTCAGTACTTC. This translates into CASRLTRDTIQYF.

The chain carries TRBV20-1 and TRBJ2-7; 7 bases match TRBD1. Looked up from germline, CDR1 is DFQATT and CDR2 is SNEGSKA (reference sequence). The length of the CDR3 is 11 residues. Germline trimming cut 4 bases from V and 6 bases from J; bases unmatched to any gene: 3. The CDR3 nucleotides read TGCAGTGCTACTCAGGGGGTCGAGCAGTACTTC. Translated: CSATQGVEQYF.

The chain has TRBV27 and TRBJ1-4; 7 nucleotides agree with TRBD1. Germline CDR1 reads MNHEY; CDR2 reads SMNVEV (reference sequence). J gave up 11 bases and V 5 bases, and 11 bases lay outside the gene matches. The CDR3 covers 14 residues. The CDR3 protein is CASSPNLLQGKLFF. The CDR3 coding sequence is TGTGCCAGCAGTCCTAACCTTTTACAGGGGAAACTGTTTTTT. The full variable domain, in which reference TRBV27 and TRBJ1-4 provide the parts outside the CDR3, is EAQVTQNPRYLITVTGKKLTVTCSQNMNHEYMSWYRQDPGLGLRQIYYSMNVEVTDKGDVPEGYKVSRKEKRNFPLILESPSPNQTSLYFCASSPNLLQGKLFFGSGTQLSVL.

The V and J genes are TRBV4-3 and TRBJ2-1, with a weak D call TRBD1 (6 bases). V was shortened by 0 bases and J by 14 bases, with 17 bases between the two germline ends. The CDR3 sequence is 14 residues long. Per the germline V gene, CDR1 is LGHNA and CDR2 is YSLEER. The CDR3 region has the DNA TGCGCCAGCAGCCAAGATAGGGGGTCAGGGGAAGAGTTCTTC. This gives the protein CASSQDRGSGEEFF.

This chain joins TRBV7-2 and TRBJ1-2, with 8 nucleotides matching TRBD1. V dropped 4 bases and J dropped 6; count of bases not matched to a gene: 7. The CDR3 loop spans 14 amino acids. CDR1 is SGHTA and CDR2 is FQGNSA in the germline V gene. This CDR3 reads CASSYRQGRNGYTF. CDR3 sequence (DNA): TGTGCCAGCAGCTATCGACAGGGGAGGAATGGCTACACCTTC.

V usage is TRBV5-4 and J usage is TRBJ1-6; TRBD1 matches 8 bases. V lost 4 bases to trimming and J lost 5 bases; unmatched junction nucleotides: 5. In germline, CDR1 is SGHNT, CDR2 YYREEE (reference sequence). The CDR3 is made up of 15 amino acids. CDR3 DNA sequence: TGTGCCAGCAGCCTACGGACAGGGAATAATTCACCCCTCCACTTT. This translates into CASSLRTGNNSPLHF.

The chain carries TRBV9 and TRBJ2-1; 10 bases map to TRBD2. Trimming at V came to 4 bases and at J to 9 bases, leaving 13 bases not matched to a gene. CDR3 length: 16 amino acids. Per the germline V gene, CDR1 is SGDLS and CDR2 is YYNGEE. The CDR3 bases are TGTGCCAGCAGCCCTAGAACTAGCGGGGTCAATGGTGAGCAGTTCTTC. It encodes CASSPRTSGVNGEQFF.

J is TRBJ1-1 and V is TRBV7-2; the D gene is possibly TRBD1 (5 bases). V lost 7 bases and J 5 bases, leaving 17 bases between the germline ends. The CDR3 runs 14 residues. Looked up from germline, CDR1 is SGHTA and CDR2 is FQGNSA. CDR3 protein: CASTPAGRGTEAFF. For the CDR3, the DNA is TGTGCCAGCACCCCCGCGGGGAGGGGTACTGAAGCTTTCTTT.

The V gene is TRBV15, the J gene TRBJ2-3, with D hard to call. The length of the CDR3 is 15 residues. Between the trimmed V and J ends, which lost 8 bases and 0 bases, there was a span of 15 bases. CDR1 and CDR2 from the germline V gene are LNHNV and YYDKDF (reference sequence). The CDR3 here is CATLQGVSSTDTQYF. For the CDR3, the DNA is TGTGCCACCCTACAAGGAGTTTCGAGCACAGATACGCAGTATTTT. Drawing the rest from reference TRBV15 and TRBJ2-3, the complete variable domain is DAMVIQNPRYQVTQFGKPVTLSCSQTLNHNVMYWYQQKSSQAPKLLFHYYDKDFNNEADTPDNFQSRRPNTSFCFLDIRSPGLGDTAMYLCATLQGVSSTDTQYFGPGTRLTVL.

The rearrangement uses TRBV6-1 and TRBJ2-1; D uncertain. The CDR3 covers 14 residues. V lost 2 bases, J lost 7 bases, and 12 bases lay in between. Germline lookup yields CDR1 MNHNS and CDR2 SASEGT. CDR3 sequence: CASSEFVSLNEQFF. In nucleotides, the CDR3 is TGTGCCAGCAGTGAATTCGTCTCGTTAAATGAGCAGTTCTTC.

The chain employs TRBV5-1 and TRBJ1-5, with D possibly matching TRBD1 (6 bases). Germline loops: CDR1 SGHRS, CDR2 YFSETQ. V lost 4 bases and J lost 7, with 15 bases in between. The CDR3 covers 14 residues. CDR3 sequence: CASSPGGGTQPQHF. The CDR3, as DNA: TGCGCCAGCAGCCCTGGGGGGGGGACACAGCCCCAGCATTTT.

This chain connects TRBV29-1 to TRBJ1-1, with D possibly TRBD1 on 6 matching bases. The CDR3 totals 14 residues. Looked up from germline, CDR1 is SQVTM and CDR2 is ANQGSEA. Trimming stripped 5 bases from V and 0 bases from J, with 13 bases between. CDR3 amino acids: CSVLTGGMNTEAFF. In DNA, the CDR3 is TGCAGCGTTCTGACAGGAGGCATGAACACTGAAGCTTTCTTT.

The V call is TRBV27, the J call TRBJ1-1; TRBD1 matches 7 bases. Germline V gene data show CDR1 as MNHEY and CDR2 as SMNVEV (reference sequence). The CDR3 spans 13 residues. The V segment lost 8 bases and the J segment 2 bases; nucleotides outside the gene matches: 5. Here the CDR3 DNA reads TGTGCCAGCGCAGACAGGGTTAACACTGAAGCTTTCTTT. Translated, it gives CASADRVNTEAFF.

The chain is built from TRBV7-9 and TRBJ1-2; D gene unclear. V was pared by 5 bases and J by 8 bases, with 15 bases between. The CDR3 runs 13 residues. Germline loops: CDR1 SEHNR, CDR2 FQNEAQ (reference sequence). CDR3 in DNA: TGTGCCAGCAGCAAAGCGGTGGAAAAGGGCTACACCTTC. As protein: CASSKAVEKGYTF.